A single sample gave rise to the 14 T cell receptor beta chains below, sequenced in a study of CD8+CD57+ T cells in acquired aplastic anemia. Genomic DNA was employed as the template in profiling TCR beta VDJ and CDR3. Each CDR3 protein gets one entry after TCRdb re-called the reads with MiXCR. Altogether 250,000 or so distinct CDR3 sequences are present, more than 40% being singletons, with the ten largest covering roughly 8%. In patients chosen for sequencing, flow cytometry had shown CD8+CD57+ cell expansion. Sequencing used sorted CD4+, CD8+, or CD8+CD57+ T cells (not recorded which) from PBMCs. The receptor source for this set is a human donor with aplastic anemia.

This clonotype came up many times. V is TRBV7-2 and J is TRBJ1-1, with TRBD1 matching over 11 bases. Unmatched junction bases numbered 6, after V lost 3 bases and J lost 6 bases. Germline V CDR1 and CDR2: SGHTA, FQGNSA. The CDR3 is made up of 15 amino acids. The CDR3: CASSLVGQGAAEAFF. DNA of the CDR3: TGTGCCAGCAGCTTGGTAGGACAGGGGGCGGCTGAAGCTTTCTTT.

This clonotype appeared a few times. The V and J genes are TRBV11-2 and TRBJ1-5, with TRBD1 matching over 10 bases. The CDR3 contains 15 residues. The germline V gene has CDR1 SGHAT and CDR2 FQNNGV. J was trimmed by 6 bases and V by 1 base; bases with no gene match: 3. CDR3 in amino acids: CASSLGTGGRQPQHF. DNA for the CDR3: TGTGCCAGCAGCTTAGGGACAGGGGGACGTCAGCCCCAGCATTTT. The full variable domain, its missing parts supplied by reference TRBV11-2 and TRBJ1-5, is EAGVAQSPRYKIIEKRQSVAFWCNPISGHATLYWYQQILGQGPKLLIQFQNNGVVDDSQLPKDRFSAERLKGVDSTLKIQPAKLEDSAVYLCASSLGTGGRQPQHFGDGTRLSIL.

This clonotype was seen ten or more times. V gene TRBV27 combines with J gene TRBJ2-7; D may be TRBD1 or TRBD2 (5 bases each). In germline, CDR1 is MNHEY, CDR2 SMNVEV (reference sequence). This CDR3 comprises 15 residues. Trimming shortened V by 2 bases and J by 2 bases, and 13 bases separated the two germline ends. The CDR3 spells CASSLGTARTYEQYF. CDR3 nucleotide sequence: TGTGCCAGCAGTTTAGGGACGGCCCGCACCTACGAGCAGTACTTC.

The sample holds many counts of this clonotype. This chain links TRBV24-1 with TRBJ2-2; D is uncertain. The germline gives CDR1 KGHDR, CDR2 SFDVKD. The CDR3 runs 9 residues. The CDR3 nucleotides read TGTGCGAACACCGGGGAGCTGTTTTTT. Residues: CANTGELFF.

This clonotype was found a few times. The CDR3 DNA is TGCGCCAGCAGACAGGGACCCTACGAGCAGTACTTC. Translating gives CASRQGPYEQYF. V and J are TRBV10-2 and TRBJ2-7; D is perhaps TRBD1 (6 bases). Trimming took off 6 bases at V and 2 bases at J, with 8 bases between the two ends. The CDR3 is 12 amino acids. Germline V gives CDR1 WSHSY, CDR2 SAAADI.

Comment on this clonotype: Just one base apart from a much larger clone, this may be a read error. The chain has TRBV28 and TRBJ1-6; D remains ambiguous. Germline V lookup: CDR1 MDHEN, CDR2 SYDVKM. The CDR3 consists of 13 residues. The CDR3 bases are TGTGCCAGCAGTTTCGTTGGGAATTCACCCCTCCGCTTT. Protein product: CASSFVGNSPLRF.

The chain combines TRBV7-7 with TRBJ2-2; no reliable D call. Trimming cost V 1 base and J 5 bases, with 5 bases left between them. Looked up from germline, CDR1 is SSHAT and CDR2 is FNYEAQ (reference sequence). There are 13 residues in the CDR3. This chain's CDR3 is CASSLDMTGELFF. The CDR3 DNA reads as TGTGCCAGCAGCTTAGACATGACCGGGGAGCTGTTTTTT.

V and J are TRBV19 and TRBJ2-7; 10 bases are a match to TRBD1. Germline V gene sequence: CDR1 LNHDA, CDR2 SQIVND (reference sequence). This CDR3 comprises 15 residues. After removal of 0 bases from V and 3 bases from J, the junction contained 2 bases not matched to a gene. The CDR3 is CASSIDGTGDYEQYF. DNA for the CDR3: TGTGCCAGTAGTATAGACGGGACAGGGGACTACGAGCAGTACTTC.

The V call is TRBV6-2 or TRBV6-3, the J call TRBJ2-7; D possibly corresponds to TRBD2 (6 bases). The V gene's germline CDR1 is MNHEY and CDR2 SVGEGT. The CDR3 covers 17 residues. The V end was cut by 2 bases, the J end by 1 base, with 18 bases between. CDR3 in amino acids: CASSYLWRGELSYEQYF. CDR3 DNA sequence: TGTGCCAGCAGTTACCTCTGGAGGGGCGAACTTTCCTACGAGCAGTACTTC.

As for this clonotype: One base away lies a much larger clone, so this may be a sequencing read error. CDR3: CASSFGTKDTGELFF. CDR3 bases: TGTGCCAGCAGCTTCGGCACTAAGGACACCGGGGAGCTGTTTTTT. The chain links TRBV5-6 to TRBJ2-2; no clear D gene. V lost 2 bases, J lost 3 bases, and 11 bases lay in between. This CDR3 has 15 residues. Looked up from germline, CDR1 is SGHDT and CDR2 is YYEEEE.

This clonotype appeared a few times. This rearrangement joins TRBV19 to TRBJ2-7; D is ambiguous. Trimming shortened V by 1 base and J by 0 bases, and 4 bases separated the two germline ends. CDR1 and CDR2 (germline): LNHDA, SQIVND (reference sequence). The CDR3 runs 13 residues. The CDR3 DNA follows: TGTGCCAGTAGTATAGGTAGCTCCTACGAGCAGTACTTC. The encoded protein is CASSIGSSYEQYF.

The CDR3 sequence: CASSFRTGGMNTEAFF. DNA of the CDR3: TGTGCCAGTAGTTTTCGGACAGGGGGAATGAACACTGAAGCTTTCTTT. V usage is TRBV19 and J usage is TRBJ1-1; 10 bases align to TRBD1. CDR3 length equals 16 residues. V shed 5 bases, J shed 0 bases, and the junction held 6 bases outside the gene matches. Per germline, CDR1 LNHDA and CDR2 SQIVND (reference sequence).

This clonotype was counted only a few times. This chain uses TRBV6-5 with TRBJ2-2, with 9 bases fitting TRBD1. V was pared by 8 bases and J by 8 bases, with 12 bases of the junction left unmatched. This CDR3 spans 15 amino acids. Germline CDR1 MNHEY, CDR2 SVGAGI. CDR3 region: CASGPGTGRWGELFF. DNA for the CDR3: TGTGCCAGCGGACCCGGGACAGGGAGGTGGGGGGAGCTGTTTTTT.

The chain is built from TRBV9 and TRBJ2-3; 10 bases are shared with TRBD2. The CDR3 spans 16 residues. Germline V gene sequence: CDR1 SGDLS, CDR2 YYNGEE. Trimming removed 0 bases from V and 6 bases from J; junction bases left unmatched: 7. The CDR3: CASSVAQRGGGDTQYF. The CDR3 nucleotides are TGTGCCAGCAGCGTAGCTCAGCGGGGGGGCGGGGATACGCAGTATTTT.